The 11 T cell receptor beta chains given below trace back to one sample, sequenced in a study of CD8 T cells in Susac syndrome. When the RNA was reverse transcribed, random hexamers were used with an input of roughly 0.45 to 1 ug. TCRdb independently ran MiXCR on the immunoSEQ multiplex PCR reads; one entry per CDR3 protein. The top ten hold 0.16% of the sample, which has about 150,000 distinct CDR3 sequences, about 95% seen once. Sequencing used CD4+ T cells from PBMCs. Receptors originate from a human donor with Susac syndrome.

CDR3 amino acids: CASRDSENSPLHF. In nucleotides, the CDR3 is TGTGCTAGTCGCGATTCGGAGAATTCACCCCTCCACTTT. V gene TRBV12-5 combines with J gene TRBJ1-6; D gene uncertain. The CDR3 length is 13 residues. Germline loops: CDR1 LGHNT, CDR2 FRNRAP. Trimming shortened V by 8 bases and J by 7 bases, and 12 bases separated the two germline ends.

Only one count was recorded for this clonotype. The gene calls are TRBV19 and TRBJ1-5, with D tentatively TRBD1 (5 bases). This CDR3 region has 14 residues. The V gene lost 3 bases and the J gene lost 7 bases, with 13 bases spanning the gap. Germline-derived CDR1 and CDR2 are LNHDA and SQIVND (reference sequence). Here the CDR3 reads CASSMGLRGQPQHF. CDR3 bases: TGTGCCAGTAGTATGGGCCTCCGGGGCCAGCCCCAGCATTTT.

The chain couples TRBV20-1 to TRBJ1-5; unclear D gene. CDR1 DFQATT and CDR2 SNEGSKA come from the germline V gene (reference sequence). V lost 0 bases and J lost 3, with 9 bases in between. The CDR3 is 14 amino acids. The CDR3 protein is CSARDSGHNQPQHF. CDR3 DNA: TGCAGTGCTAGAGATAGCGGGCACAATCAGCCCCAGCATTTT.

The V and J genes are TRBV9 and TRBJ2-5, with 10 bases lining up with TRBD2. V lost 4 bases and J lost 4; bases outside the gene matches: 7. CDR1 is SGDLS and CDR2 is YYNGEE in the germline V gene. The CDR3 consists of 15 residues. This CDR3 is CASSLAGAHVETQYF. CDR3 sequence (DNA): TGTGCCAGCAGCCTAGCGGGGGCACACGTAGAGACCCAGTACTTC.

This chain uses TRBV7-2 with TRBJ2-1; 8 nucleotides agree with TRBD2. Germline V gene data show CDR1 as SGHTA and CDR2 as FQGNSA. V shed 5 bases, J shed 0 bases, and the junction held 6 bases outside the gene matches. The CDR3 runs 16 residues. CDR3 sequence reads: CASSNAGTSSYNEQFF. The CDR3 DNA reads TGTGCCAGCAGCAACGCCGGGACTAGCTCCTACAATGAGCAGTTCTTC.

The V and J genes are TRBV20-1 and TRBJ2-7; D possibly corresponds to TRBD1 (5 bases). The CDR3 is 11 amino acids. Germline V gene lookup returns CDR1 DFQATT and CDR2 SNEGSKA (reference sequence). The V gene lost 7 bases and the J gene lost 4 bases, with 11 bases spanning the gap. The CDR3 nucleotides are TGCAGTGGGCAGGGTAAATACGAGCAGTACTTC. Residues: CSGQGKYEQYF.

The V call is TRBV5-4, the J call TRBJ2-3; TRBD1 might be the D (5 bases). The length of the CDR3 is 16 residues. With 2 bases removed from V and 4 bases from J, the gap between germline ends came to 17 bases. CDR1 is SGHNT, CDR2 YYREEE, per germline (reference sequence). CDR3 loop: CASSFPPGSRADTQYF. DNA for the CDR3: TGTGCCAGCAGCTTCCCCCCGGGTAGCAGGGCAGATACGCAGTATTTT.

V gene TRBV27 combines with J gene TRBJ1-5; 9 nucleotides agree with TRBD1. The V segment lost 2 bases and the J segment 7 bases; nucleotides outside the gene matches: 6. The CDR3 is made up of 15 amino acids. CDR1 MNHEY and CDR2 SMNVEV come from the germline V gene (reference sequence). CDR3 sequence (DNA): TGTGCCAGCAGTTTAAGCCCGACAGGGGGACAGCCCCAGCATTTT. The encoded protein is CASSLSPTGGQPQHF.

V gene TRBV6-5 combines with J gene TRBJ1-1; D gene uncertain. This CDR3 is 13 amino acids long. V lost 5 bases and J lost 1, with 8 bases in between. In germline, CDR1 is MNHEY, CDR2 SVGAGI. The CDR3 DNA follows: TGTGCCAGCAGTCTAAGATGGAACACTGAAGCTTTCTTT. Translating it yields CASSLRWNTEAFF.

The CDR3 is CASSQANGHTGELFF. CDR3 coding DNA: TGTGCCAGCAGCCAGGCAAATGGACACACCGGGGAGCTGTTTTTT. The rearrangement uses TRBV4-2 and TRBJ2-2, with D hard to call. The CDR3 spans 15 residues. V lost 3 bases and J lost 3, with 11 bases in between. Germline V gene data show CDR1 as LGHNA and CDR2 as YNFKEQ.

The chain uses TRBV25-1 and TRBJ2-2; D is possibly TRBD1 (5 bases). The CDR3 spans 13 residues. CDR1 MGHDK and CDR2 SYGVNS come from the germline V gene. V lost 7 bases and J lost 5, with 11 bases in between. The CDR3 is CASNRRGTGELFF. CDR3 in DNA: TGTGCCAGCAACCGAAGGGGAACCGGGGAGCTGTTTTTT.